The source of this T cell receptor (beta chain) is a study of T cell changes during pregnancy in multiple sclerosis. Unmatched junction bases numbered 3, after V lost 2 bases and J lost 3 bases. Germline loops: CDR1 SGHVS, CDR2 FQNEAQ. The CDR3 sequence is 14 residues long. Libraries were prepared by immunoSEQ multiplex PCR; TCRdb keeps only in-frame clonotypes and omits some of them. The data contain about 100,000 clones, 91% of them singletons. V usage is TRBV7-8 and J usage is TRBJ2-7, with 8 bases that match TRBD1. The sequence was obtained from a female donor with multiple sclerosis, enrolled in a pregnancy study. Here the sequenced sample was peripheral blood, taken in the second trimester of pregnancy. CDR3 bases: TGTGCCAGCAGCTTACGGACAGGGCGCTACGAGCAGTACTTC. It encodes CASSLRTGRYEQYF.